These T cell receptor beta chains were read from a single sample in a study of blood T cell repertoires in COVID-19. Sequencing used immunoSEQ multiplex PCR; TCRdb keeps in-frame clones, though not all of them. Among some 270,000 clones listed, roughly 90% were seen once. Material for sequencing was peripheral blood. The receptors here all came from a man aged 30 to 45 with acute or convalescent COVID-19. Both conserved end residues are part of each CDR3. A D gene is named only where the DNA matches it firmly. Some rows mark clone size as missing; the rest say once, few, many or name a class of expanded clone.

j_call v_call d_call clone_size cdr3_aa cdr3_nt
TRBJ2-7 TRBV7-9 TRBD1 - CASSPQLGQGNYEQYF TGTGCCAGCAGCCCTCAGCTGGGACAGGGAAACTACGAGCAGTACTTC
TRBJ1-4 TRBV2 - - CASRRQDLGGEKLFF TGTGCCAGCCGCCGGCAGGACCTAGGGGGTGAAAAACTGTTTTTT
TRBJ2-7 TRBV28 - - CASSLVGRSSYEQYF TGTGCCAGCAGTTTGGTCGGGAGAAGCTCCTACGAGCAGTACTTC
TRBJ2-5 TRBV11-2 - - CASSLGQKETQYF TGTGCCAGCAGCTTAGGACAGAAAGAGACCCAGTACTTC
TRBJ2-3 TRBV7-3 - - CASSSGSGFGYTQYF TGTGCCAGCAGCTCTGGGAGTGGTTTTGGTTATACGCAGTATTTT
TRBJ2-1 TRBV6-1 - - CASSELYRVSREQFF TGTGCCAGCAGTGAACTTTACAGGGTATCGCGTGAGCAGTTCTTC
TRBJ2-1 TRBV11-2 - - CASSLVRYNEQFF TGTGCCAGCAGCTTAGTCCGGTACAATGAGCAGTTCTTC
TRBJ2-5 TRBV5-1 - - CASSLVVYGDETQYF TGCGCCAGCAGCTTGGTAGTGTACGGGGATGAGACCCAGTACTTC
TRBJ1-4 TRBV7-8 - - CASSRREGSFTNEKLFF TGTGCCAGCAGCCGCCGGGAGGGAAGTTTCACTAATGAAAAACTGTTTTTT
TRBJ2-7 TRBV11-1 - once CASSLFESYEQYF TGTGCCAGCAGCTTATTCGAGTCCTACGAGCAGTACTTC
TRBJ2-7 TRBV28 TRBD1 - CASRDSGWYEQYF TGTGCCAGTCGGGACAGTGGGTGGTACGAGCAGTACTTC
TRBJ2-5 TRBV28 - - CASSFRSRRETQYF TGTGCCAGCAGTTTCAGGTCCCGTAGGGAGACCCAGTACTTC
TRBJ2-1 TRBV27 - - CASSLSGEGSYNEQFF TGTGCCAGCAGTTTATCGGGTGAGGGCTCCTACAATGAGCAGTTCTTC
TRBJ1-2 TRBV28 - - CASSPRTENYGYTF TGTGCCAGCAGTCCACGGACAGAAAACTATGGCTACACCTTC
TRBJ1-6 TRBV2 - - CASLGRGNSPLHF TGTGCCAGCCTTGGACGGGGAAATTCACCCCTCCACTTT
TRBJ2-3 TRBV28 TRBD2 - CASGRAGGPGTDTQYF TGTGCCAGCGGCCGGGCGGGGGGGCCGGGCACAGATACGCAGTATTTT
TRBJ1-5 TRBV28 - - CASSFLAGNQPQHF TGTGCCAGCAGTTTTCTGGCAGGCAATCAGCCCCAGCATTTT
TRBJ1-1 TRBV19 TRBD1 - CASSTGGTVMNTEAFF TGTGCCAGTAGTACTGGGGGGACAGTAATGAACACTGAAGCTTTCTTT
TRBJ2-1 TRBV7-9 TRBD2 - CASSPLAGGRGDEQFF TGTGCCAGCAGCCCGCTAGCGGGAGGGCGTGGAGATGAGCAGTTCTTC
TRBJ2-3 TRBV5-4 TRBD2 - CASSLAGGSGTDTQYF TGTGCCAGCAGCTTGGCCGGGGGGAGTGGGACAGATACGCAGTATTTT
TRBJ2-7 TRBV4-1 - - CASSQPPAGSYEQYF TGCGCCAGCAGCCAGCCCCCCGCGGGCAGCTACGAGCAGTACTTC
TRBJ1-3 TRBV5-1 - - CASSLAGHFSGNTIYF TGCGCCAGCAGCTTGGCAGGACACTTCTCTGGAAACACCATATATTTT
TRBJ1-2 TRBV6-5 - - CASSRERGYGYTF TGTGCCAGCAGTAGAGAAAGGGGGTATGGCTACACCTTC
TRBJ1-6 TRBV27 - - CASSSEPTELSPLHF TGTGCCAGCAGTTCTGAGCCCACAGAGCTTTCACCCCTCCACTTT
TRBJ1-4 TRBV2 - few CASSSVGGGLEKLFF TGTGCCAGCTCCAGTGTAGGGGGGGGACTTGAAAAACTGTTTTTT
TRBJ1-6 TRBV6-1 - once CASSEAPPGSPLHF TGTGCCAGCAGTGAAGCGCCCCCAGGTTCACCCCTCCACTTT
TRBJ2-7 TRBV15 TRBD2 - CATSRGWRGDWPFEQYF TGTGCCACCAGCAGGGGGTGGCGGGGGGACTGGCCCTTCGAGCAGTACTTC
TRBJ1-2 TRBV18 - - CASSPQGGGYTF TGTGCCAGCTCACCACAAGGAGGCGGCTACACCTTC
TRBJ1-1 TRBV15 - - CATSRGDTFTEAFF TGTGCCACCAGCAGGGGGGACACTTTCACTGAAGCTTTCTTT
TRBJ2-7 TRBV27 - - CASSLGLAYEQYF TGTGCCAGCAGTTTAGGGCTGGCCTACGAGCAGTACTTC
TRBJ2-7 TRBV29-1 - - CSVAGQALYEQYF TGCAGCGTCGCTGGGCAAGCCCTCTACGAGCAGTACTTC
TRBJ1-2 TRBV30 - - CAWSPREYGYTF TGTGCCTGGAGTCCCCGCGAGTATGGCTACACCTTC
TRBJ2-7 TRBV27 - - CASSLSPDRFYEQYF TGTGCCAGCAGTTTATCCCCAGACAGGTTCTACGAGCAGTACTTC
TRBJ2-7 TRBV7-9 TRBD1 - CASSFGTGGSYEQYF TGTGCCAGCAGCTTTGGGACAGGGGGCTCCTACGAGCAGTACTTC
TRBJ2-7 TRBV29-1 TRBD1 - CSVSLRTGAYEQYF TGCAGCGTTTCGCTGAGGACAGGGGCCTACGAGCAGTACTTC
TRBJ1-4 TRBV5-1 - - CASSLSGHRTNEKLFF TGCGCCAGCAGCTTATCAGGGCACCGAACTAATGAAAAACTGTTTTTT
TRBJ1-3 TRBV28 TRBD1 once CASRRQGSGNTIYF TGTGCCAGCAGGAGACAGGGCTCTGGAAACACCATATATTTT
TRBJ2-6 TRBV27 - - CASRRQESGANVLTF TGTGCCAGCAGGAGACAGGAGTCTGGGGCCAACGTCCTGACTTTC
TRBJ1-3 TRBV30 - - CAWSVLRSGNTIYF TGTGCCTGGAGTGTACTGCGCTCTGGAAACACCATATATTTT
TRBJ2-5 TRBV24-1 TRBD2 - CATRGSSGRTKETQYF TGTGCCACCCGCGGCTCTAGCGGGAGGACCAAAGAGACCCAGTACTTC
TRBJ1-5 TRBV28 TRBD1 - CASSPGTGAQPQHF TGTGCCAGCAGTCCCGGGACAGGGGCTCAGCCCCAGCATTTT
TRBJ2-7 TRBV5-4 TRBD1 once CASKTGDSYEQYF TGTGCCAGCAAGACAGGGGATTCGTACGAGCAGTACTTC
TRBJ2-1 TRBV4-2 TRBD2 - CASSQEWQASGRGNEQFF TGTGCCAGCAGCCAAGAATGGCAAGCGAGCGGGAGAGGGAATGAGCAGTTCTTC
TRBJ1-2 TRBV30 TRBD1 - CAWNSGQGIGYTF TGTGCCTGGAACTCGGGACAGGGGATTGGCTACACCTTC
TRBJ2-2 TRBV7-9 TRBD2 few CASRETSARPNTGELFF TGTGCCAGCAGGGAGACTAGCGCGAGACCGAACACCGGGGAGCTGTTTTTT
TRBJ1-4 TRBV5-5 - - CASSLALGAGEKLFF TGTGCCAGCAGCTTGGCCCTGGGGGCTGGTGAAAAACTGTTTTTT
TRBJ2-5 TRBV3-1/TRBV3-2 TRBD2 - CASSQGAGAIQETQYF TGTGCCAGCAGCCAAGGGGCGGGAGCCATCCAAGAGACCCAGTACTTC
TRBJ2-1 TRBV4-1 TRBD1 few CASSSYRDRGSNEQFF TGCGCCAGCAGCTCCTACCGGGACAGGGGGTCCAATGAGCAGTTCTTC
TRBJ1-1 TRBV30 - - CAWSVQGVGTEAFF TGTGCCTGGAGTGTACAGGGTGTAGGCACTGAAGCTTTCTTT
TRBJ1-3 TRBV18 TRBD1 - CASSPIGTASGNTIYF TGTGCCAGCTCCCCCATAGGGACAGCCTCTGGAAACACCATATATTTT
TRBJ2-7 TRBV12-3/TRBV12-4 - - CASSQTHYYEQYF TGTGCCAGCAGTCAGACACATTACTACGAGCAGTACTTC
TRBJ2-7 TRBV10-1 TRBD2 - CASSVAGSRGIHEQYF TGCGCCAGCAGTGTAGCGGGGTCTCGGGGAATCCACGAGCAGTACTTC
TRBJ1-3 TRBV6-6 TRBD1 - CASRPAGGRNTIYF TGTGCCAGCAGGCCCGCAGGGGGAAGGAACACCATATATTTT
TRBJ2-1 TRBV7-2 TRBD2 - CASSGRVLAGNEQFF TGTGCCAGCAGCGGCCGGGTCCTAGCGGGGAATGAGCAGTTCTTC
TRBJ2-7 TRBV5-4 - - CASSHSGSSYEQYF TGTGCCAGCAGCCACTCGGGTTCATCCTACGAGCAGTACTTC
TRBJ2-5 TRBV7-9 - - CASSSSVLALGETQYF TGTGCCAGCAGCTCCTCCGTGCTAGCCCTGGGGGAGACCCAGTACTTC
TRBJ2-1 TRBV30 TRBD2 - CAWSPGREYYNEQFF TGTGCCTGGAGCCCGGGGCGGGAGTATTACAATGAGCAGTTCTTC
TRBJ1-1 TRBV30 - - CAWDGGVAEAFF TGTGCCTGGGACGGGGGGGTGGCTGAAGCTTTCTTT
TRBJ2-1 TRBV7-6 TRBD1 - CASSFGQGGFNEQFF TGTGCCAGCAGCTTCGGACAGGGTGGTTTCAATGAGCAGTTCTTC
TRBJ1-5 TRBV4-2 TRBD1 - CASSQGTGGIYQPQHF TGTGCCAGCAGCCAAGGCACAGGGGGAATCTATCAGCCCCAGCATTTT